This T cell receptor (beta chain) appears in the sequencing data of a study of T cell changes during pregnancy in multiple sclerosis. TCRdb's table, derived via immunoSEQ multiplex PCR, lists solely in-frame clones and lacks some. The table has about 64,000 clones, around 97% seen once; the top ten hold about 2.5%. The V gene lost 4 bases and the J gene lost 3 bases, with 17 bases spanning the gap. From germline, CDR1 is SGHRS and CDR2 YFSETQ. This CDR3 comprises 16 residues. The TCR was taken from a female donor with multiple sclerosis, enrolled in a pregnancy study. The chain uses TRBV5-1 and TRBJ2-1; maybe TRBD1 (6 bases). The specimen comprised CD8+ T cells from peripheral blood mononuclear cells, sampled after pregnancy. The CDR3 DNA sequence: TGCGCCAGCAGCCTAGGGGGTCCCCTTTTCTACAATGAGCAGTTCTTC. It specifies CASSLGGPLFYNEQFF.